These 8 T cell receptor beta chains were sequenced from one sample in a study of T cell responses to AZD1222 COVID-19 vaccine (dated by TCRdb to the early 2020s). The intended sense of this specimen's time point label: about 28 days (+/-7) after the second vaccine dose. Libraries were made using the immunoSEQ multiplex PCR assay. The table was pulled from immuneACCESS by TCRdb, which kept in-frame rearrangements only. Such tables lose some clones; where checked, under half of the loss comes from unresolved V genes, and the rest has no known cause. The sample table records about 140,000 clones; roughly nine tenths of these occur just once. The ten biggest clones cover 3.5% to 4.5% of the sample. Material: peripheral blood, obtained 28 days after the second AZD1222 dose. The receptors were sampled from an adult who received the AZD1222 COVID-19 vaccine.

The gene calls are TRBV5-1 and TRBJ1-4; D call uncertain. The V end lost 5 bases, the J end lost 10 bases, and 12 bases lay between the germline ends. Germline CDR1 SGHRS, CDR2 YFSETQ. CDR3 length: 12 amino acids. In DNA form, the CDR3 reads TGCGCCAGCAGGGTGGAGGGTGGAAAACTGTTTTTT. This codes for CASRVEGGKLFF.

CDR3 protein: CASIGGSLGVWGYTF. The CDR3 DNA follows: TGTGCCAGCATCGGAGGGAGCCTGGGGGTGTGGGGCTACACCTTC. This chain uses TRBV6-5 with TRBJ1-2; D perhaps matches TRBD1 (5 bases). Trimming removed 7 bases from V and 8 bases from J, with 23 bases in between. The CDR3 sequence is 15 residues long. Germline loops: CDR1 MNHEY, CDR2 SVGAGI.

This chain joins TRBV19 and TRBJ1-5; a weak D match, TRBD1 (5 bases). Germline V gives CDR1 LNHDA, CDR2 SQIVND (reference sequence). CDR3 length: 16 residues. Trimming took off 0 bases at V and 0 bases at J, with 9 bases between the two ends. In DNA, the CDR3 is TGTGCCAGTAGTATAGAGGCAGGGATTAGCAATCAGCCCCAGCATTTT. Translating it yields CASSIEAGISNQPQHF.

The chain couples TRBV3-1 (or the pseudogene TRBV3-2) to TRBJ2-7; either TRBD1 or TRBD2 may fit D (5 bases each). V lost 4 bases to trimming and J lost 2 bases, with 18 bases between them. Germline V gene sequence: CDR1 LGHDT, CDR2 YNNKEL (reference sequence). This CDR3 has 16 amino acids. Written as DNA, the CDR3 is TGTGCCAGCAGCCCAGGGACGGGCTGGGATCCCTACGAGCAGTACTTC. As protein: CASSPGTGWDPYEQYF.

The chain uses TRBV2 and TRBJ2-6; no firm D call. The CDR3 length is 14 residues. The V end was cut by 4 bases, the J end by 0 bases, with 4 bases between. CDR1 and CDR2 (germline): SNHLY, FYNNEI. The CDR3 DNA reads as TGTGCCAGCAGTGTGTTCTCTGGGGCCAACGTCCTGACTTTC. It translates to CASSVFSGANVLTF.

This chain connects TRBV10-3 to TRBJ1-1; weak D call: TRBD1 (5 bases). Trimming pared 7 bases from V and 1 base from J, leaving 16 bases between. From germline, CDR1 is ENHRY and CDR2 SYGVKD. The CDR3 covers 15 residues. CDR3 sequence: CAITTPGQGNTEAFF. For the CDR3, the DNA is TGTGCCATCACTACCCCGGGCCAGGGGAACACTGAAGCTTTCTTT.

The chain combines TRBV6-4 with TRBJ2-2; no reliable D call. Germline V gene sequence: CDR1 MRHNA, CDR2 SNTAGT. This CDR3 is built from 13 residues. The V end was cut by 4 bases, the J end by 8 bases, with 11 bases between. CDR3 DNA: TGTGCCAGCAGTGTGGAAGCGAGGGGGGAGCTGTTTTTT. Protein sequence: CASSVEARGELFF.

The genes are TRBV11-2 and TRBJ2-1, with TRBD2 matching 7 bases. In germline, CDR1 is SGHAT, CDR2 FQNNGV. The CDR3 sequence is 15 residues long. With V trimmed by 3 bases and J by 2 bases, 4 bases remained unmatched. CDR3 sequence reads: CASSFIRGAYNEQFF. DNA for the CDR3: TGTGCCAGCAGCTTCATCCGGGGGGCCTACAATGAGCAGTTCTTC.